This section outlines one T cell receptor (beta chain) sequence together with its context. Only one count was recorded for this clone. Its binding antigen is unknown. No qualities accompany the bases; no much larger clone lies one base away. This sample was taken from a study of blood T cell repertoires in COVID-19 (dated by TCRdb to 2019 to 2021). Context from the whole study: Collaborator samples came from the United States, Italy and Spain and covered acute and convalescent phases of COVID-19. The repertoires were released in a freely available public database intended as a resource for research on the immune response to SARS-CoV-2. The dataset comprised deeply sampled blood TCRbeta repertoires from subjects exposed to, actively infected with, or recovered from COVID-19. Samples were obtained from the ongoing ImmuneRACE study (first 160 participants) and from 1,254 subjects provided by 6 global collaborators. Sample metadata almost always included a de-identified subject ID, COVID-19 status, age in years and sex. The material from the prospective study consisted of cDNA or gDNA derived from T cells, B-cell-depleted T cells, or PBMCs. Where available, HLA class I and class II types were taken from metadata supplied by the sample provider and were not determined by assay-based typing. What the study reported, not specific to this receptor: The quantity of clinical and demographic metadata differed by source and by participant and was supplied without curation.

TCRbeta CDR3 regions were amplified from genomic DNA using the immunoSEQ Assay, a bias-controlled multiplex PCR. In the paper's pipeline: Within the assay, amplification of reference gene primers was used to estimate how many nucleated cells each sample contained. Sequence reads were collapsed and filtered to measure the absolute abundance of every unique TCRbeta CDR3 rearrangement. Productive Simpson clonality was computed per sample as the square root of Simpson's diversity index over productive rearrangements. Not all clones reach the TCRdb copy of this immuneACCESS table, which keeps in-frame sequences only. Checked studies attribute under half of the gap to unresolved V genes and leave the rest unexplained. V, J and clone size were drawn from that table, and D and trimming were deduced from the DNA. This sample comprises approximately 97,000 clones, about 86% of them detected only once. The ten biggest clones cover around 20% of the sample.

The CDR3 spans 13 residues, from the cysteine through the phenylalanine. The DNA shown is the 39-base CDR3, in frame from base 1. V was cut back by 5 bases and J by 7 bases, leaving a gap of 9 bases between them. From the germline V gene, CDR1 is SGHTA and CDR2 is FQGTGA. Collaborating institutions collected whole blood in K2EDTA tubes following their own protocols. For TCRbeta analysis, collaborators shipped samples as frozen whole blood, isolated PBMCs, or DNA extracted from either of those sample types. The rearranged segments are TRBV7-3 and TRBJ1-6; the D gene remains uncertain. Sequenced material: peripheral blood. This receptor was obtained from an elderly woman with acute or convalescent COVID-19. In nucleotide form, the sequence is TGTGCCAGCAGCCCTCGCGGGAATTCACCCCTCCACTTT. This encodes CASSPRGNSPLHF.